Listed below are T cell receptor beta chains from one sample, sequenced in a study of shared clonotypes between healthy human individuals. Data came from immunoSEQ multiplex PCR; TCRdb stores just in-frame clones and leaves some out. The profile shows roughly 810,000 clones, 95% to 97% of them singletons. The sample consisted of naive CD8+ T cells sorted from blood. The receptors were sampled from a man between 25 and 39 years old in good health. Both conserved end residues are part of each CDR3. D genes are given only for firm matches. Clone size is not always given. Where it is, it says once, few, many or a class for expanded clones.

>.|.|TRBV21-1|TRBJ2-7
CASSALEQYF
TGTGCCAGCAGCGCACTCGAGCAGTACTTC
>.|.|TRBV29-1|TRBJ2-5
CSVERRALQETQYF
TGCAGCGTTGAAAGGCGAGCGCTCCAAGAGACCCAGTACTTC
>.|.|TRBV19|TRBJ2-5
CASQYGAGKDQETQYF
TGTGCCAGTCAGTATGGGGCAGGGAAGGACCAAGAGACCCAGTACTTC
>.|.|TRBV6-5|TRBJ2-1
CASSHSASSYNEQFF
TGTGCCAGCAGTCATAGCGCCAGCTCCTACAATGAGCAGTTCTTC
>.|.|TRBV11-2|TRBJ2-5
CASSSGATTETQYF
TGTGCCAGCAGCTCAGGGGCTACAACGGAGACCCAGTACTTC
>.|TRBD2|TRBV7-6|TRBJ2-2
CASSSSRVAGVKNTGELFF
TGTGCCAGCAGCTCCTCGCGGGTAGCGGGCGTAAAGAACACCGGGGAGCTGTTTTTT
>.|.|TRBV7-2|TRBJ2-1
CASSLAVEQFF
TGTGCCAGCAGCTTAGCGGTAGAGCAGTTCTTC
>few|.|TRBV5-5|TRBJ2-3
CASSLAPDLQADTQYF
TGTGCCAGCAGCTTGGCCCCAGACCTCCAGGCAGATACGCAGTATTTT
>once|.|TRBV5-1|TRBJ2-1
CASSLSQAGNEQFF
TGCGCCAGCAGCTTGTCCCAGGCGGGGAATGAGCAGTTCTTC
>.|.|TRBV7-9|TRBJ2-1
CASSSVRSYNEQFF
TGTGCCAGCAGCTCAGTCCGGAGTTACAATGAGCAGTTCTTC